This T cell receptor beta chain was found in a study of T cell responses to AZD1222 COVID-19 vaccine. Study outcomes and limitations: CD4 TCRs associated with vaccination spanned spike, dominating at 160-218 and 743-854. Donors were chiefly white British, with a greater number of females, and clonal diversity was perhaps underestimated. Recipients of two AZD1222 doses showed rising Spike-specific TCR breadth and depth.

This table comes from immunoSEQ multiplex PCR, and its TCRdb copy is limited to in-frame clones, with some not included. The table lists some 180,000 clones, 90% to 95% of them singletons, with about 1.5% in the top ten. In the case of this clone: Its antigen remains unidentified.

Pooled samples include second doses given at about 4 or 12 weeks. Germline loops: CDR1 MGHRA, CDR2 YSYEKL. Trimming removed 0 bases from V and 14 bases from J, with 17 bases in between. The CDR3 runs 15 residues. The sample here was peripheral blood, taken 28 days after the second AZD1222 dose. This TCR came from an adult who received the AZD1222 COVID-19 vaccine. The chain uses TRBV4-1 and TRBJ1-6; perhaps TRBD1 as D (6 bases). The CDR3 DNA sequence: TGCGCCAGCAGCCAAGAGGGGAAGACAGGTTGGACCCTCCACTTT. It codes for CASSQEGKTGWTLHF.